The 10 T cell receptor beta chains given below trace back to one sample, sequenced in a study of CD8+CD57+ T cells in acquired aplastic anemia. The study profiled TCR beta VDJ and CDR3 using genomic DNA as template. TCRdb re-derived calls from the reads in MiXCR, one entry per CDR3 protein. This sample carries about 160,000 distinct CDR3 sequences, under 55% of them seen once, and the ten largest clones take about 2.8%. Only patients with CD8+CD57+ cell expansion on flow cytometry were chosen for sequencing. The source material was sorted CD4+, CD8+, or CD8+CD57+ T cells (not recorded which) from PBMCs. These receptor sequences come from a human donor with aplastic anemia.

This clonotype was seen ten or more times. The chain combines TRBV20-1 with TRBJ2-7; 10 bases line up with TRBD1. This CDR3 has 13 residues. Per the germline V gene, CDR1 is DFQATT and CDR2 is SNEGSKA (reference sequence). Trimming at V came to 8 bases and at J to 4 bases, leaving 8 bases not matched to a gene. The CDR3 bases are TGCAGTTACAGAGACAGGGGGCTGTACGAGCAGTACTTC. This translates into CSYRDRGLYEQYF.

The rearrangement joins TRBV6-1 to TRBJ2-7; 9 bases fit TRBD1. Per the germline V gene, CDR1 is MNHNS and CDR2 is SASEGT. This CDR3 has 14 residues. V trimming: 8 bases; J trimming: 1 base; junction bases outside the gene matches: 6. Here the CDR3 reads CASLTGQGSYEQYF. In DNA form, the CDR3 reads TGTGCCAGCCTCACTGGACAGGGGTCCTACGAGCAGTACTTC.

This clonotype was counted only a few times. At one of its ends the junction is not consistent with the germline gene, which may arise from a read error. This chain uses TRBV12-3 or TRBV12-4 with TRBJ1-3; D unresolved. The CDR3 runs 13 residues. CDR3 bases: TGTGCCAGCAACCAACGGTCTGGAAACACCACATATTTT. Translated, it gives CASNQRSGNTTYF.

Points on this clonotype: Compared with germline, one end of the junction differs, possibly owing to a read error. This chain joins TRBV12-5 and TRBJ1-1; 8 bases match TRBD1. The length of the CDR3 is 18 residues. Germline CDR1 is LGHNT and CDR2 is FRNRAP. The DNA for the CDR3 is TGTGCTAGTGATTTGGTATTGTTGTCCCAGGGGGCGAAGGTCGAAGCTTTCTTT. It specifies CASDLVLLSQGAKVEAFF.

This clonotype was counted a single time. The chain joins TRBV6-1 to TRBJ1-6, with 7 nucleotides matching TRBD1. The germline CDR1 and CDR2 sequences are MNHNS and SASEGT. This CDR3 is 15 amino acids long. V lost 4 bases and J lost 7; bases outside the gene matches: 7. The CDR3 nucleotides are TGTGCCAGCAGTGCCGAGGGGGCGCGGAATTCACCCCTCCACTTT. Protein product: CASSAEGARNSPLHF.

This chain joins TRBV20-1 and TRBJ1-5; no clear D. From germline, CDR1 is DFQATT and CDR2 SNEGSKA (reference sequence). The V end lost 5 bases, the J end lost 4 bases, and 12 bases lay between the germline ends. CDR3 length: 13 residues. CDR3 DNA: TGCAGTGCTTTAGAGCACGTGAATCAGCCCCAGCATTTT. Translation gives CSALEHVNQPQHF.

V gene TRBV20-1 combines with J gene TRBJ1-2; D may be TRBD1 (5 bases). There are 13 residues in the CDR3. Germline V gene data show CDR1 as DFQATT and CDR2 as SNEGSKA (reference sequence). V lost 4 bases, J lost 3 bases, and 12 bases lay in between. The CDR3 sequence is CSATGKGDYGYTF. The CDR3 DNA follows: TGCAGTGCTACAGGGAAGGGTGACTATGGCTACACCTTC.

This clonotype was detected many times. The chain recombines TRBV12-3 or TRBV12-4 with TRBJ2-3; 10 bases agree with TRBD1. The CDR3 is 15 amino acids. Unmatched junction bases numbered 9, after V lost 6 bases and J lost 6 bases. The CDR3 loop is CASRPTGGASDTQYF. CDR3 nucleotide sequence: TGTGCCAGCAGACCGACAGGGGGCGCGTCCGATACGCAGTATTTT.

This clonotype was counted ten times or more. The chain joins TRBV12-5 to TRBJ1-5; no definite D call. The V end lost 6 bases, the J end lost 3 bases, and 12 bases lay between the germline ends. Germline values: CDR1 LGHNT, CDR2 FRNRAP. The CDR3 covers 14 residues. CDR3 nucleotide sequence: TGTGCTAGTGGACTGGGGTCATCCAATCAGCCCCAGCATTTT. Translated, it gives CASGLGSSNQPQHF. Complete variable domain (other parts from reference TRBV12-5 and TRBJ1-5): DARVTQTPRHKVTEMGQEVTMRCQPILGHNTVFWYRQTMMQGLELLAYFRNRAPLDDSGMPKDRFSAEMPDATLATLKIQPSEPRDSAVYFCASGLGSSNQPQHFGDGTRLSIL.

The chain links TRBV24-1 to TRBJ1-1; possible D gene TRBD1, 5 bases. This CDR3 is built from 11 residues. V was pared by 5 bases and J by 9 bases, with 9 bases between. Germline V gene sequence: CDR1 KGHDR, CDR2 SFDVKD. In nucleotides, the CDR3 is TGTGCCACCAGTGCGGCAGGGAAAGCTTTCTTT. Translated: CATSAAGKAFF.